This T cell receptor (beta chain) was captured in a study of T cell changes during pregnancy in multiple sclerosis. Clones were read by immunoSEQ multiplex PCR, and TCRdb kept only the in-frame ones, dropping some. The table shows tens of thousands of clones, with almost 95% occurring only once. Trimming cost V 10 bases and J 0 bases, with 19 bases left between them. Germline V gives CDR1 ENHRY, CDR2 SYGVKD. The CDR3 runs 16 residues. The sequence was obtained from a female donor with multiple sclerosis, enrolled in a pregnancy study. The starting material was CD4+ T cells from peripheral blood mononuclear cells, obtained in the third trimester of pregnancy. J is TRBJ2-1 and V is TRBV10-3; the D is unclear. This chain's CDR3 is CATEVRTPPSYNEQFF. Here the CDR3 DNA reads TGTGCCACAGAGGTCCGAACTCCGCCCTCCTACAATGAGCAGTTCTTC.